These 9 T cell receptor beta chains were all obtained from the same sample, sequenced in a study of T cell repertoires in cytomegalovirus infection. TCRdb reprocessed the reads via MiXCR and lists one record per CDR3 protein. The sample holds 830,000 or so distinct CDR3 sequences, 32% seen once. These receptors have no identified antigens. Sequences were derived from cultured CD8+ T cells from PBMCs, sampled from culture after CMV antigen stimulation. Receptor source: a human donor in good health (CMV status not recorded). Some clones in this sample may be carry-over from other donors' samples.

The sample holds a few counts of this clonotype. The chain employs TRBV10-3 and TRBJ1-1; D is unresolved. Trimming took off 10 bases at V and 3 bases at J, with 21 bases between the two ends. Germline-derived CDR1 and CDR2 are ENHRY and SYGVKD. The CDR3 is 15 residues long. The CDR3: CASISGRVSDTEAFF. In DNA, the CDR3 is TGTGCCAGCATTAGCGGGAGGGTTTCGGACACTGAAGCTTTCTTT.

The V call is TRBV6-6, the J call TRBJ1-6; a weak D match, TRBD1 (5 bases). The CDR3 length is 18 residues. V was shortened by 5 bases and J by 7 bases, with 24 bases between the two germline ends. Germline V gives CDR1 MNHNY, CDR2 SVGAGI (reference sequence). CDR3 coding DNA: TGTGCCAGCAGTGGGAGACTTCAAGATTACGAGGGGAATTCACCCCTCCACTTT. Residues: CASSGRLQDYEGNSPLHF.

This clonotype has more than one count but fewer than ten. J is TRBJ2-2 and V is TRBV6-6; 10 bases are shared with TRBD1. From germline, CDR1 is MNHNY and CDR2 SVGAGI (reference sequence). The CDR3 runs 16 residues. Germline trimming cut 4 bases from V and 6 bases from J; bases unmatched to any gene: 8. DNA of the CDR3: TGTGCCAGCAGTTTCAATAGACAGGGGGCCGCCGGGGAGCTGTTTTTT. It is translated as CASSFNRQGAAGELFF.

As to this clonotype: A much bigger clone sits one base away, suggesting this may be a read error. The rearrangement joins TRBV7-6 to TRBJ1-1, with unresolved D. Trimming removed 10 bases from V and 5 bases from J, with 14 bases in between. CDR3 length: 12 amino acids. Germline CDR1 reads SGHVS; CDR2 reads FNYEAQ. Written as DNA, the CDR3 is TGTGCCAACAGTCCGGGTGTAACTGAAGCTTTCTTT. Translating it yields CANSPGVTEAFF.

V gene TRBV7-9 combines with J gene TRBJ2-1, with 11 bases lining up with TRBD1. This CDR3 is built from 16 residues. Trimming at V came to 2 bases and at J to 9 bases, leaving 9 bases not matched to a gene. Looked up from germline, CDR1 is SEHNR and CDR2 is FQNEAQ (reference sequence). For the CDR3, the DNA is TGTGCCAGCAGCTTAATACCGGGACAGGGGGAGACTGAGCAGTTCTTC. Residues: CASSLIPGQGETEQFF.

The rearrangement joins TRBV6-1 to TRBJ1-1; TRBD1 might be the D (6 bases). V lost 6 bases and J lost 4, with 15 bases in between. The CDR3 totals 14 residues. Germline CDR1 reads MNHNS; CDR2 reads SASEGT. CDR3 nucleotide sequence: TGTGCCAGCAGAGTACAGGGTCCGGGCACTGAAGCTTTCTTT. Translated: CASRVQGPGTEAFF.

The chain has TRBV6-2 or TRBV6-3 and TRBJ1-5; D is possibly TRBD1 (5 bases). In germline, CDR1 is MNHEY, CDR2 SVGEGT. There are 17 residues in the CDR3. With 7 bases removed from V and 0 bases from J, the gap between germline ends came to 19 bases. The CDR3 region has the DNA TGTGCCAGCAAGGCCCCAAACAGGTCCGGTAGCAATCAGCCCCAGCATTTT. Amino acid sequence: CASKAPNRSGSNQPQHF.

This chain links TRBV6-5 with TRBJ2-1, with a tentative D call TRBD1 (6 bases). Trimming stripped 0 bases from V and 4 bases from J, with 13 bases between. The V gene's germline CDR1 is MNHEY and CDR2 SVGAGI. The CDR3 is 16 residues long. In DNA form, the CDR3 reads TGTGCCAGCAGTTACTCGATGAGGGGGTCGTACAATGAGCAGTTCTTC. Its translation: CASSYSMRGSYNEQFF.

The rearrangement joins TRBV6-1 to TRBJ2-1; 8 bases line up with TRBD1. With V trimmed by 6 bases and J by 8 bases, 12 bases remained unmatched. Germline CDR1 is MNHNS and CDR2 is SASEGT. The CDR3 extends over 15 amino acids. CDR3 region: CASRVGQGGIYEQFF. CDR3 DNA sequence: TGTGCCAGCAGGGTTGGACAGGGTGGTATCTATGAGCAGTTCTTC.